These 27 T cell receptor beta chains were all obtained from the same sample, sequenced in a study of T cells in Graves' hyperthyroidism and ophthalmopathy. Authors of the study amplified TCR beta CDR3 regions from RNA transcripts. Carried out on the TCR CDR3, a first-round RT-PCR used the HTBI primer set. Each CDR3 protein is one row after TCRdb ran MiXCR on the multiplex PCR reads. Among about half a million distinct CDR3 sequences listed, roughly 20% were seen once. The specimen was blood. The receptors stem from a man aged 18-30 years with Graves' hyperthyroidism.

The J gene is TRBJ1-5, the V gene TRBV30; D call uncertain. The CDR3 consists of 14 residues. V dropped 3 bases and J dropped 3 bases, with 12 bases sitting between them. CDR1 GTSNPN and CDR2 SVGIG come from the germline V gene (reference sequence). The CDR3 sequence: CAWSSHGVNQPQHF. CDR3 DNA sequence: TGTGCCTGGAGCAGTCATGGAGTCAATCAGCCCCAGCATTTT. The whole variable domain, remainder taken from reference TRBV30 and TRBJ1-5, is SQTIHQWPATLVQPVGSPLSLECTVEGTSNPNLYWYRQAAGRGLQLLFYSVGIGQISSEVPQNLSASRPQDRQFILSSKKLLLSDSGFYLCAWSSHGVNQPQHFGDGTRLSIL.

This rearrangement joins TRBV6-2 or TRBV6-3 to TRBJ2-7, with D maybe TRBD2 (5 bases). Germline CDR1 and CDR2: MNHEY and SVGEGT. V dropped 2 bases and J dropped 3 bases, with 11 bases sitting between them. This CDR3 is built from 14 residues. As DNA, the CDR3 is TGTGCCAGCAGTTACGTATGGGGAGACTACGAGCAGTACTTC. Translation: CASSYVWGDYEQYF.

This clonotype has a count of ten or more. The chain employs TRBV6-2 or TRBV6-3 and TRBJ1-2; D unclear. Looked up from germline, CDR1 is MNHEY and CDR2 is SVGEGT. CDR3 length: 12 amino acids. Trimming shortened V by 8 bases and J by 2 bases, and 9 bases separated the two germline ends. The CDR3 region has the DNA TGTGCCAGCCAAGTCGGAAACTATGGCTACACCTTC. Translating gives CASQVGNYGYTF.

The rearrangement uses TRBV11-2 and TRBJ1-2; D is ambiguous. Trimming pared 0 bases from V and 0 bases from J, leaving 5 bases between. The CDR3 totals 14 residues. Germline V gives CDR1 SGHAT, CDR2 FQNNGV. CDR3 residues: CASSLDPTNYGYTF. The CDR3 DNA follows: TGTGCCAGCAGCTTAGACCCGACTAACTATGGCTACACCTTC.

This clonotype was counted at least ten times. This chain joins TRBV6-1 and TRBJ2-5, with D possibly matching TRBD2 (7 bases). V was clipped by 7 bases and J by 5 bases, with 14 bases between them. Germline assignment: CDR1 MNHNS and CDR2 SASEGT. The CDR3 runs 13 residues. The DNA for the CDR3 is TGTGCCAGCACGAGGGGGGGTAGTGAGACCCAGTACTTC. As protein: CASTRGGSETQYF.

Of note for this clonotype: At one boundary the junction diverges from the germline segment, which might be a read error. The gene calls are TRBV19 and TRBJ1-1, with unresolved D. Germline V CDR1 and CDR2: LNHDA, SQIVND (reference sequence). This CDR3 comprises 12 residues. The CDR3 sequence: CASSIGRTEACF. The DNA of the CDR3 is TGTGCCAGTAGTATAGGGAGAACTGAAGCTTGCTTT.

This clonotype has only a few counts. The chain employs TRBV7-9 and TRBJ1-1, with D possibly being TRBD1 (6 bases). This CDR3 is 14 amino acids long. Germline CDR1 SEHNR, CDR2 FQNEAQ (reference sequence). V was pared by 4 bases and J by 3 bases, with 12 bases between. CDR3 sequence reads: CASSSQQGYTEAFF. CDR3 bases: TGTGCCAGCAGCTCCCAACAGGGATACACTGAAGCTTTCTTT.

The chain couples TRBV12-5 to TRBJ2-5; maybe TRBD2 (6 bases). Trimming shortened V by 0 bases and J by 5 bases, and 16 bases separated the two germline ends. CDR1 and CDR2 (germline): LGHNT, FRNRAP. The CDR3 has 16 amino acids. CDR3 protein: CASGLVTRRRVETQYF. CDR3 coding DNA: TGTGCTAGTGGTTTGGTAACCAGGAGGAGGGTGGAGACCCAGTACTTC. The full variable domain, in which reference TRBV12-5 and TRBJ2-5 provide the parts outside the CDR3, is DARVTQTPRHKVTEMGQEVTMRCQPILGHNTVFWYRQTMMQGLELLAYFRNRAPLDDSGMPKDRFSAEMPDATLATLKIQPSEPRDSAVYFCASGLVTRRRVETQYFGPGTRLLVL.

This clonotype was detected many times. This chain uses TRBV5-1 with TRBJ2-7; no definite D call. Germline CDR1 SGHRS, CDR2 YFSETQ. CDR3 length equals 14 residues. Trimming pared 1 base from V and 0 bases from J, leaving 8 bases between. For the CDR3, the DNA is TGCGCCAGCAGCTTGAATGCGATCTCCTACGAGCAGTACTTC. It encodes CASSLNAISYEQYF.

In this sample, this clonotype turned up many times. The V and J genes are TRBV18 and TRBJ2-5; D not certain. Per the germline V gene, CDR1 is KGHSH and CDR2 is LQKENI. V dropped 3 bases and J dropped 3 bases, with 8 bases sitting between them. The CDR3 runs to 13 residues. The CDR3 sequence is CASSPNIKETQYF. CDR3 bases: TGTGCCAGCTCACCGAACATAAAAGAGACCCAGTACTTC.

This clonotype was observed many times. The V call is TRBV12-3 or TRBV12-4, the J call TRBJ2-6; D is perhaps TRBD1 (5 bases). The CDR3 spans 13 residues. Trimming shortened V by 6 bases and J by 5 bases, and 8 bases separated the two germline ends. CDR3 protein: CASSQDRANVLTF. In nucleotides, the CDR3 is TGTGCCAGCAGCCAGGACAGGGCCAACGTCCTGACTTTC.

This clonotype was counted a few times. This chain uses TRBV2 with TRBJ1-2, with D perhaps TRBD1 (5 bases). The V and J ends lost 8 bases and 7 bases respectively, with 17 bases between them. The CDR3 consists of 13 residues. Germline values: CDR1 SNHLY, CDR2 FYNNEI. The DNA of the CDR3 is TGTGCCAGCTACCGCCTAGGGGCCCGTGGCTACACCTTC. Amino acids: CASYRLGARGYTF.

This clonotype was found a few times. V gene TRBV27 combines with J gene TRBJ1-2; D uncertain. CDR3 length: 12 amino acids. Per the germline V gene, CDR1 is MNHEY and CDR2 is SMNVEV (reference sequence). V was pared by 6 bases and J by 7 bases, with 12 bases between. CDR3 sequence (DNA): TGTGCCAGCAGCCAAGGGTTTGGTGGCTACACCTTC. Residues: CASSQGFGGYTF.

CDR3 nucleotides: TGTGCCAGCAGTTTATCGGCGGGGCGTACGGACTATGGCTACACCTTC. It is translated as CASSLSAGRTDYGYTF. The chain links TRBV28 to TRBJ1-2; a weak D match, TRBD1 (5 bases). The CDR3 is 16 residues long. Germline lookup yields CDR1 MDHEN and CDR2 SYDVKM. Trimming shortened V by 1 base and J by 3 bases, and 15 bases separated the two germline ends.

This clonotype was seen ten or more times. The V call is TRBV15, the J call TRBJ2-5; 8 positions match TRBD1. The CDR3 covers 17 residues. After removal of 2 bases from V and 4 bases from J, the junction contained 12 bases not matched to a gene. CDR1 and CDR2 from the germline V gene are LNHNV and YYDKDF (reference sequence). CDR3 bases: TGTGCCACCAGCAGACCAGGACGGACAGGGAGCCGAGAGACCCAGTACTTC. Its protein is CATSRPGRTGSRETQYF.

Points on this clonotype: This clone may be a read error of a much larger clone one base away. The chain has TRBV20-1 and TRBJ2-4; the D gene is possibly TRBD1 (6 bases). Germline V gene data show CDR1 as DFQATT and CDR2 as SNEGSKA (reference sequence). CDR3 length: 16 residues. As DNA, the CDR3 is TGCAGTGCTAGTGTTAGGGGACAAATAGCCAAAAACATTAAGTACTTC. Translating it yields CSASVRGQIAKNIKYF.

The V gene is TRBV5-1, the J gene TRBJ2-5, with D tentatively TRBD1 or TRBD2 (6 bases each). V was shortened by 6 bases and J by 4 bases, with 19 bases between the two germline ends. In germline, CDR1 is SGHRS, CDR2 YFSETQ. This CDR3 spans 15 amino acids. The CDR3 here is CASTRSGEVGETQYF. CDR3 DNA sequence: TGCGCCAGCACGAGATCAGGGGAGGTAGGAGAGACCCAGTACTTC.

The rearrangement uses TRBV12-3 or TRBV12-4 and TRBJ2-7; TRBD1 is a possible D gene (5 bases). The CDR3 extends over 12 amino acids. Trimming cost V 1 base and J 6 bases, with 7 bases left between them. Here the CDR3 reads CASSLGQFEQYF. The DNA for the CDR3 is TGTGCCAGCAGTTTAGGACAGTTCGAGCAGTACTTC.

V gene TRBV27 combines with J gene TRBJ2-7; D perhaps matches TRBD1 (6 bases). Trimming cost V 7 bases and J 6 bases, with 10 bases left between them. Germline-derived CDR1 and CDR2 are MNHEY and SMNVEV (reference sequence). This CDR3 comprises 11 residues. The DNA of the CDR3 is TGTGCCAGCACCAGGGGTAGCGAGCAGTACTTC. It is translated as CASTRGSEQYF.

There are many counts of this clonotype. The CDR3 sequence is CASSLFQGGNTEAFF. DNA for the CDR3: TGCGCCAGCAGCTTGTTTCAGGGGGGGAACACTGAAGCTTTCTTT. The chain couples TRBV5-1 to TRBJ1-1; 7 bases are a match to TRBD1. V was pared by 1 base and J by 1 base, with 4 bases of the junction left unmatched. The CDR3 has 15 residues. Germline CDR1 SGHRS, CDR2 YFSETQ.

The sample holds many counts of this clonotype. This rearrangement joins TRBV19 to TRBJ1-1; possibly TRBD1 for D (6 bases). V lost 5 bases, J lost 0 bases, and 13 bases lay in between. Per germline, CDR1 LNHDA and CDR2 SQIVND (reference sequence). CDR3 length: 15 residues. The CDR3 sequence: CASSVSGQMNTEAFF. Here the CDR3 DNA reads TGTGCCAGTAGTGTTTCCGGACAGATGAACACTGAAGCTTTCTTT.

This clonotype was detected many times. The rearrangement joins TRBV15 to TRBJ2-5, with 8 bases aligning to TRBD1. Germline CDR1 reads LNHNV; CDR2 reads YYDKDF (reference sequence). V lost 1 base and J lost 5; bases outside the gene matches: 6. The CDR3 contains 15 residues. The chain's CDR3 is CATSRGQGAGETQYF. CDR3 DNA sequence: TGTGCCACCAGCAGAGGGCAGGGGGCTGGGGAGACCCAGTACTTC.

This clonotype was detected many times. The chain carries TRBV5-1 and TRBJ2-7; D ambiguous. CDR1 and CDR2 (germline): SGHRS, YFSETQ. There are 13 residues in the CDR3. V dropped 0 bases and J dropped 4 bases, with 8 bases sitting between them. This CDR3 is CASSLAWGYEQYF. As DNA, the CDR3 is TGCGCCAGCAGCTTGGCATGGGGATACGAGCAGTACTTC.

CDR3 sequence (DNA): TGTGCCAGCTCACCCCGGGACAGGTCAAGCTCCTACGAGCAGTACGTC. As protein: CASSPRDRSSSYEQYV. The chain combines TRBV18 with TRBJ2-7; 8 positions agree with TRBD1. The germline CDR1 and CDR2 sequences are KGHSH and LQKENI. The CDR3 runs 16 residues. V was pared by 3 bases and J by 0 bases, with 7 bases of the junction left unmatched.

At least ten counts were recorded for this clonotype. The J gene is TRBJ2-2, the V gene TRBV11-2; possible D gene TRBD2, 6 bases. The CDR3 runs 15 residues. Trimming shortened V by 5 bases and J by 3 bases, and 13 bases separated the two germline ends. The germline V gene encodes CDR1 SGHAT and CDR2 FQNNGV. CDR3: CASSPRSGDTGELFF. CDR3 DNA: TGTGCCAGCAGCCCCCGATCGGGGGACACCGGGGAGCTGTTTTTT. Filled out from reference TRBV11-2 and TRBJ2-2, the complete variable domain reads EAGVAQSPRYKIIEKRQSVAFWCNPISGHATLYWYQQILGQGPKLLIQFQNNGVVDDSQLPKDRFSAERLKGVDSTLKIQPAKLEDSAVYLCASSPRSGDTGELFFGEGSRLTVL.

The chain has TRBV28 and TRBJ1-3; D is unclear. The germline CDR1 and CDR2 sequences are MDHEN and SYDVKM. Trimming left V 1 base short and J 0 bases short, with 13 bases between. This CDR3 contains 17 residues. The CDR3 here is CASSLYLPRISGNTIYF. The CDR3 bases are TGTGCCAGCAGTTTATATTTGCCCCGCATCTCTGGAAACACCATATATTTT.

The table lists this clonotype with many counts. The chain recombines TRBV6-1 with TRBJ2-2, with no clear D. Germline assignment: CDR1 MNHNS and CDR2 SASEGT. The CDR3 sequence is 16 residues long. Trimming stripped 2 bases from V and 3 bases from J, with 13 bases between. The CDR3 DNA sequence: TGTGCCAGCAGTGAACTAAACAGCCTGTACACCGGGGAGCTGTTTTTT. This encodes CASSELNSLYTGELFF.